This T cell receptor (beta chain) originates from a study of blood T cell repertoires in COVID-19. Study in general: The United States, Italy and Spain were the sources of the acute and convalescent COVID-19 samples. PBMCs, B-cell-depleted T cells, or T cells provided the cDNA or gDNA that made up the material.

In the source study's methods: Reference gene primer amplification yielded estimated nucleated cell counts. The table came from immunoSEQ multiplex PCR; TCRdb's copy has only in-frame clones and leaves some out. V and J calls and clone size are given by that table; D and trimming were obtained from the DNA. The table has under 300,000 clones, around 90% seen once; the top ten hold approximately 1%. In this sample, this clone turned up a few times. Participants, about 18 to 90 years old, spanned 25 or so US areas. The CDR3 sequence is 15 residues long. Deletions cut 4 bases from V and 10 bases from J, with 17 bases between. CDR1 is SGHDN, CDR2 FVKESK, per germline.

This sequence joins TRBV14 and TRBJ1-6; tentatively, D is TRBD1 (6 bases). The source material was PBMCs or T cells enriched from blood (not recorded which). This sequence was found in a woman between 25 and 40 years old who had recovered from COVID-19. The CDR3 loop is CASSPWGGIQSPLHF. The CDR3 DNA reads as TGTGCCAGCAGCCCTTGGGGGGGCATACAATCACCCCTCCACTTT.